The entry that follows covers one T cell receptor (beta chain) sequence. This sample was taken from a study of shared clonotypes between healthy human individuals. The CDR3 loop spans 17 amino acids. Unmatched junction bases numbered 11, after V lost 3 bases and J lost 6 bases. Per germline, CDR1 MNHEY and CDR2 SMNVEV (reference sequence). Assay: immunoSEQ multiplex PCR; the TCRdb copy retains only in-frame clones and omits some. The table has around 100,000 clones, under 70% seen once. Sequencing input: memory CD8+ T cells sorted from blood. The subset: CD45RO+ cells pooled with CCR7-negative TemRA cells. The chain has TRBV27 and TRBJ1-4, with 9 bases identical to TRBD1. The source is a woman in her 30s in good health. CDR3 DNA sequence: TGTGCCAGCAGTTTCCGGGGACAGGGAATTCGGGATGAAAAACTGTTTTTT. Its protein product is CASSFRGQGIRDEKLFF.